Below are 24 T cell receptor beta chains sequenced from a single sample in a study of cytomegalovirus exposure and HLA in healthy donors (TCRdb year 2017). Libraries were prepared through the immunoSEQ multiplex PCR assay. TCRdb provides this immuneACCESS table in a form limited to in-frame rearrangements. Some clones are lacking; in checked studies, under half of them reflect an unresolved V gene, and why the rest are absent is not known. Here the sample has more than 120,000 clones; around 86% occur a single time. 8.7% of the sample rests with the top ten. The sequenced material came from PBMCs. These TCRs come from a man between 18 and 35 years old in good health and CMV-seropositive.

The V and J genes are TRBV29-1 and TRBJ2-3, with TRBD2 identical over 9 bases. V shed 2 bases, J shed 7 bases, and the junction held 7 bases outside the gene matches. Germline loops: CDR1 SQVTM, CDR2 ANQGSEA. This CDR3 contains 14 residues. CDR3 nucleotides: TGCAGCGTTGAATCAGCGGGAGGCTCCCATACGCAGTATTTT. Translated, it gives CSVESAGGSHTQYF.

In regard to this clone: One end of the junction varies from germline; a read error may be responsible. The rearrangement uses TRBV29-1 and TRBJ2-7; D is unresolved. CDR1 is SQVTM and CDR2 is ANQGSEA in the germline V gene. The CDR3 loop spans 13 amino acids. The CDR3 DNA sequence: TGCAGCGTTCTGGGCCGCTCCTCCTCCGAGCAGTACTTC. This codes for CSVLGRSSSEQYF.

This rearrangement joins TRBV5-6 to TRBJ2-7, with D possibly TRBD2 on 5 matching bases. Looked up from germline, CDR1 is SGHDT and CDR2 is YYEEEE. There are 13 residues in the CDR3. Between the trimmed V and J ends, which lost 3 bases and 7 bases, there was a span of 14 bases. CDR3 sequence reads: CASSWGNSGEQYF. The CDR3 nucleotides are TGTGCCAGCAGCTGGGGAAATTCGGGAGAGCAGTACTTC.

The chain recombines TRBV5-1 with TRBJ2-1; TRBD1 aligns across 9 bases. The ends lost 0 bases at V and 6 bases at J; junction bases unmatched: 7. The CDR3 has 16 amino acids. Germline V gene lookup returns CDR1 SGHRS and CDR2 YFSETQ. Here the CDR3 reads CASSLAGTGLGNEQFF. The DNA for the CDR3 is TGCGCCAGCAGCTTGGCCGGGACAGGGTTGGGCAATGAGCAGTTCTTC.

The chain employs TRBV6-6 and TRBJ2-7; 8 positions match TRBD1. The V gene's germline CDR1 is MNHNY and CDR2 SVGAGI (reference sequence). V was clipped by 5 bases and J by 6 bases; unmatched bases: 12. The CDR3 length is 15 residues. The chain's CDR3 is CASSRRTGKGVEQYF. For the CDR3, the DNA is TGTGCCAGCAGTCGTCGGACAGGGAAGGGTGTCGAGCAGTACTTC.

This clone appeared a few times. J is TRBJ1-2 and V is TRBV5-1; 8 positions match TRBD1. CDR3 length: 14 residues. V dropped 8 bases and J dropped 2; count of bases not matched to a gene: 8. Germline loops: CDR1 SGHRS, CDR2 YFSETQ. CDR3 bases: TGCGCCAGTGGGTCAGGGGGCGCGAACTATGGCTACACCTTC. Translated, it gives CASGSGGANYGYTF.

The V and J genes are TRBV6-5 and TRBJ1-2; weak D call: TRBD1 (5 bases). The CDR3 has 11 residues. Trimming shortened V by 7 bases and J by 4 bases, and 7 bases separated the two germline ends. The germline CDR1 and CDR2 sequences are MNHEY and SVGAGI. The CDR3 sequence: CASKGLYGYTF. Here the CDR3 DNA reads TGTGCCAGCAAGGGACTCTATGGCTACACCTTC.

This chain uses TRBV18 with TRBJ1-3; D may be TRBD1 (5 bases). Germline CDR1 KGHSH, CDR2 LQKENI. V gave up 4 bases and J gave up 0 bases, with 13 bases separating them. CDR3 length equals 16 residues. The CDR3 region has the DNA TGTGCCAGCTCACTGACAGATTCCTCCTCTGGAAACACCATATATTTT. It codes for CASSLTDSSSGNTIYF.

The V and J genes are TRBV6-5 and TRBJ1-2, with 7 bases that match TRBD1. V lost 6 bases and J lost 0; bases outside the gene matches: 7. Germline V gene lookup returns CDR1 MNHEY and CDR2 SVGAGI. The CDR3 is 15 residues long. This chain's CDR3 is CASRQDRAPNYGYTF. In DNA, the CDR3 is TGTGCCAGCAGACAAGACAGGGCACCTAACTATGGCTACACCTTC.

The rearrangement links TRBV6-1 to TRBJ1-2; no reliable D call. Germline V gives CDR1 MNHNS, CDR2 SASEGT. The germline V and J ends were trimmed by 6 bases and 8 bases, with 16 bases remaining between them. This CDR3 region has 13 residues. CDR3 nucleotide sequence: TGTGCCAGCAGCCCTGGACTGATCCCAGGCTACACCTTC. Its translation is CASSPGLIPGYTF.

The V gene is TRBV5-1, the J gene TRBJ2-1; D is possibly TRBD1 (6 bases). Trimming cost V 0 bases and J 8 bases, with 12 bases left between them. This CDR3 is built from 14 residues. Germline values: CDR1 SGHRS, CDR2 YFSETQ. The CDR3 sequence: CASSLEDRGDEQFF. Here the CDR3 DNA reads TGCGCCAGCAGCTTGGAGGACAGAGGGGATGAGCAGTTCTTC.

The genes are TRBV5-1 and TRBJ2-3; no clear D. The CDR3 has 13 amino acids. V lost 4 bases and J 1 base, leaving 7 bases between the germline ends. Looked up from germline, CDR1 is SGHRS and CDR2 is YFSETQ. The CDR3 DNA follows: TGCGCCAGCAGCGCCCCGGGCACAGATACGCAGTATTTT. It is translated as CASSAPGTDTQYF.

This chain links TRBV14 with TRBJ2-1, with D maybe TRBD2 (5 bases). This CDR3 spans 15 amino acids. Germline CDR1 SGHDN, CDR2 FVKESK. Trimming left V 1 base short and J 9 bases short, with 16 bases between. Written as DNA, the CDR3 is TGTGCCAGCAGCCAAGGTTTCACTATCCGGGGTGAGCAGTTCTTC. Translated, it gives CASSQGFTIRGEQFF. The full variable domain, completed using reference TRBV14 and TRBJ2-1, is EAGVTQFPSHSVIEKGQTVTLRCDPISGHDNLYWYRRVMGKEIKFLLHFVKESKQDESGMPNNRFLAERTGGTYSTLKVQPAELEDSGVYFCASSQGFTIRGEQFFGPGTRLTVL.

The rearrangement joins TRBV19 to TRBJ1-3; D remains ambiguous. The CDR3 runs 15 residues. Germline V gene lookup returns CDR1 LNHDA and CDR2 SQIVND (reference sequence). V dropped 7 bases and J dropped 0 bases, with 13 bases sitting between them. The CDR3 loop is CASKFREGSGNTIYF. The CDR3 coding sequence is TGTGCCAGTAAGTTTCGAGAGGGCTCTGGAAACACCATATATTTT.

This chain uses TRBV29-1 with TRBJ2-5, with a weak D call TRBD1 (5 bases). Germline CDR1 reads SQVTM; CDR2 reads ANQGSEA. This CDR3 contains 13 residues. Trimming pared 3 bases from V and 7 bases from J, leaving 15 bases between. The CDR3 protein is CSVERQQVPTQYF. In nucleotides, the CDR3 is TGCAGCGTTGAGCGACAACAGGTACCGACCCAGTACTTC.

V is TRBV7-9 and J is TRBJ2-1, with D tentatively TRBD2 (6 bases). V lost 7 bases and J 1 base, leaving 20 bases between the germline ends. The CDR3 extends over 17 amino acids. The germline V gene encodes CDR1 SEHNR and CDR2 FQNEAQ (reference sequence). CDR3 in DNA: TGTGCCAGCAAGAGATGGGGAGGAAGAGATTCCTACAATGAGCAGTTCTTC. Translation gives CASKRWGGRDSYNEQFF.

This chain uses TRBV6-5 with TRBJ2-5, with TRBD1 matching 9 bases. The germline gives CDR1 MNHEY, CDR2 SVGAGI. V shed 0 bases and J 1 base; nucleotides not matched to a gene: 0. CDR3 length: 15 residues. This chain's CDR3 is CASSYSGQGQETQYF. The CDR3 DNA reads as TGTGCCAGCAGTTACTCGGGACAGGGCCAAGAGACCCAGTACTTC.

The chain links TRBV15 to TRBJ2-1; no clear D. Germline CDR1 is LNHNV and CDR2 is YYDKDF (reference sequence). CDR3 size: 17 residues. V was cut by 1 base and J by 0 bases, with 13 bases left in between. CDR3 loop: CATSRVLAVSSYNEQFF. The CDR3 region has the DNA TGTGCCACCAGCAGAGTTTTGGCAGTCAGCTCCTACAATGAGCAGTTCTTC.

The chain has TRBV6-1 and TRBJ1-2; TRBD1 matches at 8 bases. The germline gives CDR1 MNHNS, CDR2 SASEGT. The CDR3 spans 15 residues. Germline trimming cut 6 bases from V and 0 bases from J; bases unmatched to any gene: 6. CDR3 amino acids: CASRVGQGPNYGYTF. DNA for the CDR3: TGTGCCAGCAGAGTAGGACAGGGTCCTAACTATGGCTACACCTTC.

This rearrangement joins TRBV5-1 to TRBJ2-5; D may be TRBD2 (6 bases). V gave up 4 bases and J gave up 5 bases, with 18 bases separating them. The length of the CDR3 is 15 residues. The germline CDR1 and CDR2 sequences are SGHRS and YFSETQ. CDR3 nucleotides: TGCGCCAGCAGCACCTCGGGGGATAGTGGGGAGACCCAGTACTTC. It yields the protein CASSTSGDSGETQYF.

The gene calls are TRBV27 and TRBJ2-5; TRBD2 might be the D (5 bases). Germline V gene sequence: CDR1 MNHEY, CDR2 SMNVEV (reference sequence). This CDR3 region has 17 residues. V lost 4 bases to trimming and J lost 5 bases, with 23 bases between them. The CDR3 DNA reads TGTGCCAGCAGTTCCTTGGGGAGTATGCCATCGGAGGAGACCCAGTACTTC. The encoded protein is CASSSLGSMPSEETQYF.

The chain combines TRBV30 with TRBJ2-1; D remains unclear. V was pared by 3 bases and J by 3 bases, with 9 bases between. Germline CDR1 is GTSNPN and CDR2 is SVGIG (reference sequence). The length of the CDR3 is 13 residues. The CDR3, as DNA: TGTGCCTGGAGGAGCCGAGGCTACAATGAGCAGTTCTTC. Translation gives CAWRSRGYNEQFF. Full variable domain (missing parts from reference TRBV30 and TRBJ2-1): SQTIHQWPATLVQPVGSPLSLECTVEGTSNPNLYWYRQAAGRGLQLLFYSVGIGQISSEVPQNLSASRPQDRQFILSSKKLLLSDSGFYLCAWRSRGYNEQFFGPGTRLTVL.

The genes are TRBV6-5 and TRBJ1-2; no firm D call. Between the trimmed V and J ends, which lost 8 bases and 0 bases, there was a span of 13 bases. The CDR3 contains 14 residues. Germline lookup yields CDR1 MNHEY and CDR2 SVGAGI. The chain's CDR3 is CASSRERANYGYTF. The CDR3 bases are TGTGCCAGCTCAAGGGAGAGAGCTAACTATGGCTACACCTTC.

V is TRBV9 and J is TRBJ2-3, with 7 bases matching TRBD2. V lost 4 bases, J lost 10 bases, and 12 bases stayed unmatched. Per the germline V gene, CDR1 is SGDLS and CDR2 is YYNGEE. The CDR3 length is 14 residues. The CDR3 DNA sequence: TGTGCCAGCAGCCGGGACTACGTCCCTTTAGCGCAGTATTTT. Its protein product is CASSRDYVPLAQYF.